These 12 T cell receptor beta chains were all obtained from the same sample, sequenced in a study of T cell repertoires in cytomegalovirus infection. MiXCR, run by TCRdb on the reads, gives a single entry per CDR3 protein. The sample holds 120,000 to 150,000 distinct CDR3 sequences, approximately 5.9% seen once. The specimen sequenced was PBMCs. The receptors were gathered from a human donor in good health (CMV status not recorded). Some clones in this sample may be carry-over from other donors' samples.

This clonotype was detected a few times. The CDR3 loop reads CASSLAADPYEQYF. The CDR3 bases are TGCGCCAGCAGCTTGGCCGCCGACCCCTACGAGCAGTACTTC. The chain uses TRBV5-1 and TRBJ2-7; D remains unclear. The V and J ends lost 0 bases and 2 bases respectively, with 9 bases between them. The CDR3 spans 14 residues. Germline V gene lookup returns CDR1 SGHRS and CDR2 YFSETQ.

This clonotype was observed a handful of times. The chain couples TRBV4-1 to TRBJ2-4; TRBD2 is a possible D gene (5 bases). The ends were cut back, 4 bases at V and 4 bases at J, with 8 bases in the middle. Germline CDR1 MGHRA, CDR2 YSYEKL. This CDR3 region has 13 residues. CDR3 DNA: TGCGCCAGCAGCCCTACGGGGAAAAACATTCAGTACTTC. Amino acids: CASSPTGKNIQYF.

This clonotype was recorded many times. The chain has TRBV7-9 and TRBJ1-4; tentatively, D is TRBD1 (6 bases). The CDR3 is made up of 14 amino acids. CDR1 and CDR2 (germline): SEHNR, FQNEAQ (reference sequence). The V end lost 4 bases, the J end lost 8 bases, and 14 bases lay between the germline ends. The CDR3 coding sequence is TGTGCCAGCAGCTCGTACAGGGACGAGGAAAAACTGTTTTTT. Translation: CASSSYRDEEKLFF.

This clonotype was picked up many times. The CDR3 here is CASSSSPSNQPQHF. CDR3 coding DNA: TGTGCCAGCAGCTCCTCCCCGAGCAATCAGCCCCAGCATTTT. The chain employs TRBV7-2 and TRBJ1-5; D call uncertain. The CDR3 extends over 14 amino acids. Germline loops: CDR1 SGHTA, CDR2 FQGNSA. Deletions cut 4 bases from V and 1 base from J, with 8 bases between.

This clonotype was found many times. The J gene is TRBJ1-1, the V gene TRBV12-3 or TRBV12-4; 7 bases are shared with TRBD1. Losses at the gene ends were 6 bases for V and 1 base for J; bases not matched to a gene: 5. The CDR3 spans 14 residues. The CDR3 DNA follows: TGTGCCAGCAGACCCCGACAGGGGAACACTGAAGCTTTCTTT. Translation gives CASRPRQGNTEAFF.

This clonotype has at least ten counts. V and J are TRBV5-1 and TRBJ1-1, with a possible D match to TRBD1 (5 bases). V dropped 0 bases and J dropped 0 bases, with 9 bases sitting between them. Germline values: CDR1 SGHRS, CDR2 YFSETQ. This CDR3 is built from 15 residues. The CDR3: CASSLDDSMNTEAFF. In DNA, the CDR3 is TGCGCCAGCAGCTTGGACGACAGCATGAACACTGAAGCTTTCTTT.

This clonotype has ten or more counts. This chain joins TRBV2 and TRBJ1-3, with D uncertain. In germline, CDR1 is SNHLY, CDR2 FYNNEI. V gave up 6 bases and J gave up 0 bases, with 9 bases separating them. The length of the CDR3 is 14 residues. CDR3 region: CASSGRTSGNTIYF. CDR3 nucleotides: TGTGCCAGCAGCGGACGGACCTCTGGAAACACCATATATTTT. The full variable domain, in which reference TRBV2 and TRBJ1-3 provide the parts outside the CDR3, is EPEVTQTPSHQVTQMGQEVILRCVPISNHLYFYWYRQILGQKVEFLVSFYNNEISEKSEIFDDQFSVERPDGSNFTLKIRSTKLEDSAMYFCASSGRTSGNTIYFGEGSWLTVV.

This clonotype was detected many times. DNA of the CDR3: TGTGCCAGCAGCTCCCCCCGGGACGGGAACACTGAAGCTTTCTTT. Translating gives CASSSPRDGNTEAFF. This rearrangement joins TRBV7-2 to TRBJ1-1; D is possibly TRBD1 (5 bases). Trimming took 4 bases from V and 1 from J, leaving 13 bases between them. The CDR3 is made up of 15 amino acids. Germline V gene sequence: CDR1 SGHTA, CDR2 FQGNSA.

This clonotype occurred many times. The genes are TRBV28 and TRBJ1-1, with 7 bases identical to TRBD1. The germline V gene has CDR1 MDHEN and CDR2 SYDVKM. V shed 5 bases, J shed 1 base, and the junction held 4 bases outside the gene matches. The CDR3 is made up of 14 amino acids. The CDR3 nucleotides are TGTGCCAGCAGTGCCGGGACAGCGAACACTGAAGCTTTCTTT. Its translation is CASSAGTANTEAFF.

This clonotype has at least ten counts. This sequence joins TRBV12-3 or TRBV12-4 and TRBJ2-3, with 8 nucleotides matching TRBD2. Trimming at V came to 5 bases and at J to 9 bases, leaving 1 base not matched to a gene. The CDR3 consists of 11 residues. CDR3 nucleotide sequence: TGTGCCAGCAGTCCGGGGGGGACGCAGTATTTT. It encodes CASSPGGTQYF.

This clonotype was counted ten times or more. V gene TRBV7-3 combines with J gene TRBJ2-1; D is unclear. This CDR3 is built from 16 residues. V lost 5 bases, J lost 0 bases, and 14 bases lay in between. In germline, CDR1 is SGHTA, CDR2 FQGTGA. The CDR3, as DNA: TGTGCCAGCAGCCCGTCCCGGGCCCTCTCCTACAATGAGCAGTTCTTC. It is translated as CASSPSRALSYNEQFF.

The rearrangement links TRBV18 to TRBJ2-7; 10 bases align to TRBD1. This CDR3 has 17 amino acids. Germline V gene data show CDR1 as KGHSH and CDR2 as LQKENI. The J segment lost 4 bases and the V segment lost 4 bases, leaving 13 bases of the junction unmatched. The CDR3 DNA reads TGTGCCAGCTCACGATTGGGACCGGGACAGGGGAGTTACGAGCAGTACTTC. This translates into CASSRLGPGQGSYEQYF.